This T cell receptor beta chain was sequenced during a study of cytomegalovirus exposure and HLA in healthy donors. The CDR3 is made up of 15 amino acids. V shed 3 bases and J 6 bases; nucleotides not matched to a gene: 7. Germline V CDR1 and CDR2: MNHEY, SMNVEV (reference sequence). Findings and caveats of the study: A later analysis linked 15,000 to 20,000 TCR beta sequences to HLA alleles at 0.05 false discovery rate. The investigators catalogued under 200 TCR beta chains as cytomegalovirus-associated. V- and J-gene trimming in TCR beta was tied to a missense DCLRE1C variant by an analysis performed later. Later on, an analysis found that several of the most significant clusters appeared to be linked to common viral pathogens, which included parvovirus B19.

PCR amplification relied on 60 Vbeta primers (plus 13 Jbeta primers). Repertoires were generated with immunoSEQ multiplex PCR, while TCRdb's copy carries only in-frame clones and drops some. The table shows approximately 140,000 clones, with approximately 80% occurring only once. Worth noting for this clone: The antigen is unknown.

The chain combines TRBV27 with TRBJ2-1; 8 bases fit TRBD1. This clonotype was obtained from a male donor in good health and CMV-seropositive. The sequenced sample consisted of PBMCs. The CDR3 DNA follows: TGTGCCAGCAGTTTCGGACAGGGTGGAGGCAATGAGCAGTTCTTC. Its translation is CASSFGQGGGNEQFF.